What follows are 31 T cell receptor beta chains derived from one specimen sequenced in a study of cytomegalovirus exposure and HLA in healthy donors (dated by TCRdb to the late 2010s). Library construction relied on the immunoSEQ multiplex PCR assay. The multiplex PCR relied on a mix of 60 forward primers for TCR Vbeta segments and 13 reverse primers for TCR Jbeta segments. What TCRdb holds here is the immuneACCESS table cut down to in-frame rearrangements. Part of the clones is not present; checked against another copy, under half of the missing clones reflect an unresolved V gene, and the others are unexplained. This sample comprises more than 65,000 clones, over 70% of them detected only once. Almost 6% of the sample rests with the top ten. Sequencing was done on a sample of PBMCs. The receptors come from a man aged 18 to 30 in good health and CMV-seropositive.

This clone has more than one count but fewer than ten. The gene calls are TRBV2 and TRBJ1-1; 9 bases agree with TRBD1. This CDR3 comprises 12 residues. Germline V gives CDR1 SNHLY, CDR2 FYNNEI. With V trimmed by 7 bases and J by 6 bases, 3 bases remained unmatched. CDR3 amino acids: CASTDRGAEAFF. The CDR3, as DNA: TGTGCCAGCACAGACAGGGGGGCTGAAGCTTTCTTT. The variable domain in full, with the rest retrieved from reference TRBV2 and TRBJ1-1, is EPEVTQTPSHQVTQMGQEVILRCVPISNHLYFYWYRQILGQKVEFLVSFYNNEISEKSEIFDDQFSVERPDGSNFTLKIRSTKLEDSAMYFCASTDRGAEAFFGQGTRLTVV.

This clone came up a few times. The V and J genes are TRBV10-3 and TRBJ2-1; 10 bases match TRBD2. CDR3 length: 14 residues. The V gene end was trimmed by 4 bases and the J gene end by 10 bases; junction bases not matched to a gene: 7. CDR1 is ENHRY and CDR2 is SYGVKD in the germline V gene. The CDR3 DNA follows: TGTGCCATCAGTGTCCTGCTAGCGGGAGACGAGCAGTTCTTC. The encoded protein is CAISVLLAGDEQFF.

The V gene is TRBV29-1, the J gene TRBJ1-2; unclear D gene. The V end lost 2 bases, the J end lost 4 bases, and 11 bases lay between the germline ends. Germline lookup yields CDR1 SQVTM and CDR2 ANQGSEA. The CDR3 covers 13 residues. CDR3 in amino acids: CSVEYGAGYGYTF. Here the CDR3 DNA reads TGCAGCGTTGAATACGGCGCGGGCTATGGCTACACCTTC.

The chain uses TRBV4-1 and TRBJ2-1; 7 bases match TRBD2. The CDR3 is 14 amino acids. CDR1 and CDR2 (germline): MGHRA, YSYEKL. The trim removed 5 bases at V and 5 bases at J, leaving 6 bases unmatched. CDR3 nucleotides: TGCGCCAGCAGCAGGGAGGGAGTCGACAATGAGCAGTTCTTC. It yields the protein CASSREGVDNEQFF.

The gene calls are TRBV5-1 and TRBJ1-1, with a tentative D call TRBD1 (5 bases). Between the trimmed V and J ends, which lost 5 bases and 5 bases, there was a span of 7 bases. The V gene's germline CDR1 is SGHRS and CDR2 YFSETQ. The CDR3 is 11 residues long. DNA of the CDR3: TGCGCCAGCAGACAGGAAACTGAAGCTTTCTTT. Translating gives CASRQETEAFF.

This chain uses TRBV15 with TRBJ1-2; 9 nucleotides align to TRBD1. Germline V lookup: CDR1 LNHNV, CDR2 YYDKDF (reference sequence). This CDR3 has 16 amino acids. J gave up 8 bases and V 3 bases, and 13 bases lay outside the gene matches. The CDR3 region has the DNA TGTGCCACCAGCAGGACACCGGGACAGGGCACCTCCGGCTACACCTTC. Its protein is CATSRTPGQGTSGYTF.

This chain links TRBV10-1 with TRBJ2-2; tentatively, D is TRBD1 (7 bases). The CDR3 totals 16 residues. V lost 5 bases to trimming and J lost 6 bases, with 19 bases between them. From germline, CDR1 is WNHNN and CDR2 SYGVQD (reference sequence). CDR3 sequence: CASSQSAGGISGELFF. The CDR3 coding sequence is TGCGCCAGCAGTCAATCCGCAGGGGGGATCTCCGGGGAGCTGTTTTTT.

CDR3 nucleotide sequence: TGTGCCAGCGTGGGGGGACTAGCGGCCATCTCCTACGAGCAGTACTTC. As protein: CASVGGLAAISYEQYF. The J gene is TRBJ2-7, the V gene TRBV28, with 11 bases lining up with TRBD2. Germline loops: CDR1 MDHEN, CDR2 SYDVKM. CDR3 size: 16 residues. Trimming removed 8 bases from V and 0 bases from J; junction bases left unmatched: 9.

The DNA of the CDR3 is TGTGCCACCAGCACTGGCAGGGACTATGGCTACACCTTC. Amino acid sequence: CATSTGRDYGYTF. The V gene is TRBV15, the J gene TRBJ1-2; D might be TRBD1 (5 bases). The CDR3 has 13 amino acids. Germline CDR1 and CDR2: LNHNV and YYDKDF (reference sequence). V lost 4 bases and J 3 bases, leaving 9 bases between the germline ends.

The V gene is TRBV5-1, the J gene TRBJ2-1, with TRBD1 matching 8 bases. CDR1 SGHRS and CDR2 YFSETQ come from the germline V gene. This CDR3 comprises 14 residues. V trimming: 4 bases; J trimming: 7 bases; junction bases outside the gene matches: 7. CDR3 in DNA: TGCGCCAGCAGCGAGGACAGGGCAAGGAATGAGCAGTTCTTC. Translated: CASSEDRARNEQFF.

The CDR3 DNA sequence: TGTGCCAGCAGCTTAGACCCCCCGGGATACTCTGGAAACACCATATATTTT. This encodes CASSLDPPGYSGNTIYF. The gene calls are TRBV7-6 and TRBJ1-3; D gene ambiguous. Trimming stripped 1 base from V and 0 bases from J, with 13 bases between. The germline CDR1 and CDR2 sequences are SGHVS and FNYEAQ. The CDR3 loop spans 17 amino acids.

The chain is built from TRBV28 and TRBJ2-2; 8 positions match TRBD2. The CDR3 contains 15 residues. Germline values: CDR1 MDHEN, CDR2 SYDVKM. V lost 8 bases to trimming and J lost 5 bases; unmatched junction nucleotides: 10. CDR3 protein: CASRLGAGGTGELFF. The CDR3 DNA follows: TGTGCCAGCCGACTGGGGGCGGGGGGAACCGGGGAGCTGTTTTTT.

CDR3 amino acids: CASSPFTSGYTDTQYF. DNA of the CDR3: TGCGCCAGCAGCCCATTCACTAGCGGCTACACAGATACGCAGTATTTT. The V gene is TRBV5-1, the J gene TRBJ2-3; TRBD2 aligns across 8 bases. CDR3 length: 16 residues. Germline assignment: CDR1 SGHRS and CDR2 YFSETQ. The V gene end was trimmed by 4 bases and the J gene end by 2 bases; junction bases not matched to a gene: 9.

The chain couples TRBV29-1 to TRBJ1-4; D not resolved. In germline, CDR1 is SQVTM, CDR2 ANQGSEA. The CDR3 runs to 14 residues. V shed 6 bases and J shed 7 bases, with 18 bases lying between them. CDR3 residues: CSVWGGSRTEKLFF. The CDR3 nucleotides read TGCAGCGTCTGGGGAGGGAGTCGGACTGAAAAACTGTTTTTT.

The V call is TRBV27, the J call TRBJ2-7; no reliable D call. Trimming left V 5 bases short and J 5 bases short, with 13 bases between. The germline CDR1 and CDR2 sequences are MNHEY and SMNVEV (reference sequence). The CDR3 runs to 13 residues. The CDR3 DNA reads TGTGCCAGCAGTCTGTCACAGCCGCACGAGCAGTACTTC. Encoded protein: CASSLSQPHEQYF.

This CDR3 is CASSEPGANVLTF. The DNA for the CDR3 is TGTGCCAGTAGTGAGCCTGGGGCCAACGTCCTGACTTTC. V usage is TRBV19 and J usage is TRBJ2-6; D is undetermined. Looked up from germline, CDR1 is LNHDA and CDR2 is SQIVND (reference sequence). The CDR3 is 13 residues long. V dropped 5 bases and J dropped 2 bases, with 4 bases sitting between them.

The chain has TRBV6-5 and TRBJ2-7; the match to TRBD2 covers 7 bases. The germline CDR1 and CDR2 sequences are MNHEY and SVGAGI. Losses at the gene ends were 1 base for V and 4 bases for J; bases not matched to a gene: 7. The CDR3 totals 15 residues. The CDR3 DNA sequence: TGTGCCAGCAGTTACTGGGCGGGAGAGTGGTACGAGCAGTACTTC. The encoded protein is CASSYWAGEWYEQYF.

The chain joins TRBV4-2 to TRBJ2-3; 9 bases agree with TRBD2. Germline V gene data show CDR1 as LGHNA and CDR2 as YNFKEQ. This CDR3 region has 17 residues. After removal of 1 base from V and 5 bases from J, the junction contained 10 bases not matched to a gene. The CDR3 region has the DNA TGTGCCAGCAGCCAAGTGGACCCAGCGGGAGGAATAGATACGCAGTATTTT. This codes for CASSQVDPAGGIDTQYF.

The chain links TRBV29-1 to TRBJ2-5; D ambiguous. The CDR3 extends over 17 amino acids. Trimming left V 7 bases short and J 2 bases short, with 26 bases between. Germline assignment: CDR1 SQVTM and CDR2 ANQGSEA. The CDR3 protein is CSGQRILSLADQETQYF. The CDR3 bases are TGCAGCGGGCAAAGGATATTATCATTGGCGGATCAAGAGACCCAGTACTTC.

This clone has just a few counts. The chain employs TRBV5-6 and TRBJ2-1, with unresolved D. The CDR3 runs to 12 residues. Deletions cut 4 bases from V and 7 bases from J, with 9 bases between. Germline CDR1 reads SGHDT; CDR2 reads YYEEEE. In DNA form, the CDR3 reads TGTGCCAGCAGCCTGACTGTGAATGAGCAGTTCTTC. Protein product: CASSLTVNEQFF.

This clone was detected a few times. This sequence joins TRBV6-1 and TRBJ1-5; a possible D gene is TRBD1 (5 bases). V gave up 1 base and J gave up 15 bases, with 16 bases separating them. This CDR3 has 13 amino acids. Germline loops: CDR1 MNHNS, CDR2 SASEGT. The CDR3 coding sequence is TGTGCCAGCAGTGAAGTTTCGGGCAGGGCGTCGCATTTT. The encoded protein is CASSEVSGRASHF.

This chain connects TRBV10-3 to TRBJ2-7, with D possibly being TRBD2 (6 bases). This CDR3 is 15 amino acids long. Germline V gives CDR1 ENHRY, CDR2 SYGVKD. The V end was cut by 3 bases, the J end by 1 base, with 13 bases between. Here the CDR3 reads CAISDAAGYSYEQYF. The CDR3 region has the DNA TGTGCCATCAGTGATGCGGCGGGATATTCCTACGAGCAGTACTTC.

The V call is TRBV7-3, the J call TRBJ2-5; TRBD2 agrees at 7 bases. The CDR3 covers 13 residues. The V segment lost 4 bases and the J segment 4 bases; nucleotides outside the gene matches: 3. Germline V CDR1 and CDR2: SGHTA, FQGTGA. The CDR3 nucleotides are TGTGCCAGCAGCTCGGAGCGGGGAGAGACCCAGTACTTC. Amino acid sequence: CASSSERGETQYF.

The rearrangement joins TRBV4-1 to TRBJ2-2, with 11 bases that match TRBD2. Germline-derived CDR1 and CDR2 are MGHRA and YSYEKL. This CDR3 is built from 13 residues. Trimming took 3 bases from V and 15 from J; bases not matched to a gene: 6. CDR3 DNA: TGCGCCAGCAGCCAGGAACTAGCGGGAGAGATGTTTTTT. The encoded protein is CASSQELAGEMFF.

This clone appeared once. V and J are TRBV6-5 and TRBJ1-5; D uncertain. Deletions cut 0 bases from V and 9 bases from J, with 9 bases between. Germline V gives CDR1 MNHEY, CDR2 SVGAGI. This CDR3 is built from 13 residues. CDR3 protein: CASSYSTGSPQHF. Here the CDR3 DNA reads TGTGCCAGCAGTTACTCGACTGGTTCGCCCCAGCATTTT.

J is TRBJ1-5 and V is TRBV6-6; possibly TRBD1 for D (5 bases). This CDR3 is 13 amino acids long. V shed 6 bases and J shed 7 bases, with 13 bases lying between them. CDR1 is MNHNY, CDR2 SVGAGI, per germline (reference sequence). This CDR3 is CASSPGGSQPQHF. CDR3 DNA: TGTGCCAGCAGCCCCGGGGGGTCGCAGCCCCAGCATTTT.

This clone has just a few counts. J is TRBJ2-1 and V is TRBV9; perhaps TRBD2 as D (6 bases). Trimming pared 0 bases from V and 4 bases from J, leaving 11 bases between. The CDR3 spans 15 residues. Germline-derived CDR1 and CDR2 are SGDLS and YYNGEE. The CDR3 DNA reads TGTGCCAGCAGCGTAGTGGGGGGAGGTTACAATGAGCAGTTCTTC. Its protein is CASSVVGGGYNEQFF.

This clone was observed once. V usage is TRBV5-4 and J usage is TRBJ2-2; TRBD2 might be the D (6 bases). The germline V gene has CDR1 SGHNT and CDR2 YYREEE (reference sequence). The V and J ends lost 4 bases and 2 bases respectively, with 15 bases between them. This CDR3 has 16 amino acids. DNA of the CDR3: TGTGCCAGCAGCCGCGTCGGAGGGCGCAACACCGGGGAGCTGTTTTTT. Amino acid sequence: CASSRVGGRNTGELFF.

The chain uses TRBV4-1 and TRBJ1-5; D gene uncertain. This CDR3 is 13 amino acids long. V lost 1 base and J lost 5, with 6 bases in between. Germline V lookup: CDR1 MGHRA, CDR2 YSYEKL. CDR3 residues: CASSQATYQPQHF. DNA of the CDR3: TGCGCCAGCAGCCAAGCTACCTATCAGCCCCAGCATTTT.

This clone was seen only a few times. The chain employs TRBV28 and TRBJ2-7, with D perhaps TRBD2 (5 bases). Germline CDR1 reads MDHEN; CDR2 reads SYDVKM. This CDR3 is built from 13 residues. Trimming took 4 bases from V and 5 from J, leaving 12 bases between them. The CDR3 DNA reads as TGTGCCAGCAGTTACCGGGGTCCCAACGAGCAGTACTTC. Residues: CASSYRGPNEQYF.

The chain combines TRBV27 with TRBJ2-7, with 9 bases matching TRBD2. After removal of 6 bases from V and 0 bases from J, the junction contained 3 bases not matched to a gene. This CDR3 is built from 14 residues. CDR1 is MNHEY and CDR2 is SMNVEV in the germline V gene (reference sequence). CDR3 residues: CASSTSGHSYEQYF. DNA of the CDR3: TGTGCCAGCAGCACTAGCGGGCACTCCTACGAGCAGTACTTC.